This T cell receptor (beta chain) was recovered during a study of T cells in Graves' hyperthyroidism and ophthalmopathy. This CDR3 comprises 13 residues. V gave up 1 base and J gave up 4 bases, with 7 bases separating them. The V gene's germline CDR1 is MNHEY and CDR2 SVGAGI. Using RNA transcripts as the source, TCR beta CDR3 regions were amplified. A set of HTBI primers served as the primers for a first-round RT-PCR of the TCR CDR3. Using its own MiXCR run on the multiplex PCR reads, TCRdb lists one record per CDR3 protein. Altogether fewer than 450,000 distinct CDR3 sequences are present, about 15% being singletons, with the ten largest covering around a third.

V gene TRBV6-5 combines with J gene TRBJ1-2; D is undetermined. Material for sequencing was blood. The receptor was isolated from a woman aged 30 to 39 with Graves' hyperthyroidism that later progressed to Graves' ophthalmopathy. The chain's CDR3 is CASSYYGGYGYTF. The CDR3 DNA sequence: TGTGCCAGCAGTTACTACGGCGGCTATGGCTACACCTTC.